The rows below give T cell receptor beta chains drawn from one sample of a study of molecular identifiers for immune sequencing clone quantification. MiXCR, run by TCRdb on the PCR reads, gives a single entry per CDR3 protein. The sample lists about 510,000 distinct CDR3 sequences, around 23% seen once, with roughly 0.77% in the top ten. The sequencing sample was made of naive CD8+ T cells from blood, with Jurkat cell RNA spiked in. The receptors come from a human donor in good health. Some libraries in this study had Jurkat cell RNA spiked in. CDR3s include the opening cysteine and the closing phenylalanine or tryptophan. The order of the fields is V gene, clone size, J gene, D gene, CDR3 protein, CDR3 DNA. D genes are given only for firm matches. Only part of the rows carry a size: once, few, many, or a class if the clone is expanded.

>TRBV19|few|TRBJ2-3|TRBD2
CASMSRLAGVPDTQYF
TGTGCCAGTATGTCTCGACTAGCGGGGGTACCAGATACGCAGTATTTT
>TRBV19|.|TRBJ2-5|.
CASSSDQGGEEETQYF
TGTGCCAGTAGTTCCGACCAGGGAGGCGAAGAAGAGACCCAGTACTTC
>TRBV24-1|.|TRBJ2-1|.
CATSDPLDGNEQFF
TGTGCCACCAGTGATCCCTTGGACGGGAATGAGCAGTTCTTC
>TRBV27|.|TRBJ2-3|TRBD2
CASSSRLLAGGPDTQYF
TGTGCCAGCAGTTCGCGTTTACTAGCGGGGGGGCCAGATACGCAGTATTTT
>TRBV2|once|TRBJ2-6|TRBD1
CARSEAWTGHSGANVLTF
TGTGCCCGCAGTGAAGCCTGGACAGGGCACTCTGGGGCCAACGTCCTGACTTTC
>TRBV7-9|many|TRBJ1-5|.
CASSLSEGFQPQHF
TGTGCCAGCAGCTTATCAGAGGGCTTTCAGCCCCAGCATTTT
>TRBV24-1|.|TRBJ2-7|.
CATSDPAGEQYF
TGTGCCACCAGTGATCCCGCCGGCGAGCAGTACTTC
>TRBV7-8|.|TRBJ2-1|TRBD1
CASKVIRDRGRDEQFF
TGTGCCAGCAAGGTGATCCGGGACAGGGGGCGCGATGAGCAGTTCTTC
>TRBV11-2|few|TRBJ2-2|.
CASSVFPQGEAGELFF
TGTGCCAGCAGCGTATTTCCGCAGGGAGAGGCCGGGGAGCTGTTTTTT
>TRBV7-6|many|TRBJ1-1|.
CASSLAGGDSGAFF
TGTGCCAGCAGCTTAGCAGGGGGAGACTCAGGAGCTTTCTTT
>TRBV7-7|few|TRBJ1-1|.
CASRHAGPMNTEAFF
TGTGCCAGCAGACACGCAGGACCCATGAACACTGAAGCTTTCTTT
>TRBV24-1|.|TRBJ2-1|.
CATSDFKEAPYNEQFF
TGTGCCACCAGTGATTTCAAGGAGGCGCCCTACAATGAGCAGTTCTTC
>TRBV20-1|few|TRBJ1-1|.
CSGRVGFDTEAFF
TGCAGTGGGCGGGTAGGTTTTGACACTGAAGCTTTCTTT
>TRBV5-6|many|TRBJ2-5|TRBD2
CASSPGLVGETQYF
TGTGCCAGCAGCCCAGGACTAGTCGGTGAGACCCAGTACTTC
>TRBV3-1|.|TRBJ2-6|TRBD1
CASSQADRGYSGANVLTF
TGTGCCAGCAGCCAAGCCGACAGGGGTTACTCTGGGGCCAACGTCCTGACTTTC
>TRBV4-3|.|TRBJ2-7|.
CASSQYRDPTYEQYF
TGCGCCAGCAGCCAATACCGGGACCCCACATACGAGCAGTACTTC
>TRBV20-1|few|TRBJ2-7|.
CSASDSVSYEQYF
TGCAGTGCTTCGGACTCAGTCTCCTACGAGCAGTACTTC
>TRBV25-1|few|TRBJ2-5|TRBD1
CASSVTGTVQETQYF
TGTGCCAGCAGTGTTACCGGGACAGTACAAGAGACCCAGTACTTC
>TRBV13|few|TRBJ2-4|TRBD2
CASSLGGAGGEDIQYF
TGTGCCAGCAGCTTAGGAGGAGCGGGGGGGGAGGACATTCAGTACTTC
>TRBV5-8|many|TRBJ2-4|.
CASSLGDPNIQYF
TGTGCCAGCAGCTTGGGGGACCCAAACATTCAGTACTTC
>TRBV7-2|few|TRBJ2-3|.
CASSFWGQVTDTQYF
TGTGCCAGCAGCTTTTGGGGACAAGTGACAGATACGCAGTATTTT